This T cell receptor beta chain came from a study of radiotherapy plus CTLA-4 blockade in lung cancer. Sequencing was performed with immunoSEQ multiplex PCR; in TCRdb, only in-frame clones are kept and a portion is missing. Altogether about 60,000 clones are present, 70% to 85% being singletons, with the ten largest covering around 3.7%. This clone was counted a single time. Looked up from germline, CDR1 is SGHRS and CDR2 is YFSETQ. V lost 4 bases to trimming and J lost 7 bases; unmatched junction nucleotides: 7. CDR3 length: 13 residues. The J gene is TRBJ1-1, the V gene TRBV5-1, with 7 positions matching TRBD1. The sample was peripheral blood, taken from a patient treated with radiotherapy plus ipilimumab. This clonotype originated in a human donor with non-small cell lung cancer who had a partial response to radiotherapy plus ipilimumab. CDR3 DNA sequence: TGCGCCAGCAGCCGAGGACAGGTTATTGAAGCTTTCTTT. Translating it yields CASSRGQVIEAFF.